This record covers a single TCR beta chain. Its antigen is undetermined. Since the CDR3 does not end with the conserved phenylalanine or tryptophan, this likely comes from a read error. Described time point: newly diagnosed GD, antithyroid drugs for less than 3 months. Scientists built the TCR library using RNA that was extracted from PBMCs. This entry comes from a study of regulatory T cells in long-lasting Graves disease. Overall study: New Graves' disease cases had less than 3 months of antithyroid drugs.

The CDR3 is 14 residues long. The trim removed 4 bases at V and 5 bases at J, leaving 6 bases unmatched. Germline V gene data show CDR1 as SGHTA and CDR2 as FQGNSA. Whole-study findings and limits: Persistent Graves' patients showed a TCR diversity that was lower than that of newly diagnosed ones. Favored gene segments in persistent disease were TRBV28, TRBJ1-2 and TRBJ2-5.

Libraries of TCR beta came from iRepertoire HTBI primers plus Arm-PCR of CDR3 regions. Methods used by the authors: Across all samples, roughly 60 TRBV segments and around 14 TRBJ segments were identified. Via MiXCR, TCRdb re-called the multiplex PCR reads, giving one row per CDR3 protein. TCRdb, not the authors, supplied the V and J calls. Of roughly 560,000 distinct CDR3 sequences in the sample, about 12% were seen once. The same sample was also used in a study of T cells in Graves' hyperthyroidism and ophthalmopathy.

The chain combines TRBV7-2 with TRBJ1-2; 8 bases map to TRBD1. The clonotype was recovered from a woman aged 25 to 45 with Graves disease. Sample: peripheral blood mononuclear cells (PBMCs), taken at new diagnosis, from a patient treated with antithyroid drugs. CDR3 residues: CASSYTTGAYGYTV. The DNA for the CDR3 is TGTGCCAGCAGCTACACGACAGGGGCTTATGGCTACACCGTC.